This is a list of T cell receptor beta chains from one sample in a study of CD8 T cells in ankylosing spondylitis. From the 5' RACE reads, TCRdb called clonotypes with MiXCR, one entry per CDR3 protein. The sample has some 300,000 distinct CDR3 sequences; less than 25% are singletons. The sample taken for sequencing was blood, either unsorted or a sorted T cell fraction (not recorded which). The receptors originated from a female donor with ankylosing spondylitis or in good health (not recorded which). Both conserved end residues are part of each CDR3. D genes are given only for firm matches. For some rows the clone size is stated as once, few or many, or as a class when expanded; others skip it.

v_call	j_call	d_call	clone_size	cdr3_aa	cdr3_nt
TRBV20-1	TRBJ2-7	NA	NA	CSAPGGPYEQYF	TGCAGTGCCCCGGGGGGCCCCTACGAGCAGTACTTC
TRBV20-1	TRBJ2-3	NA	many	CSARVGGSTDTQYF	TGCAGTGCTAGAGTCGGAGGAAGCACAGATACGCAGTATTTT
TRBV5-1	TRBJ2-5	NA	NA	CASSWRLGKETQYF	TGCGCCAGCAGCTGGAGGCTAGGTAAAGAGACCCAGTACTTC
TRBV19	TRBJ1-5	NA	few	CASSPNRVDQPQHF	TGTGCCAGTAGTCCTAACAGGGTGGATCAGCCCCAGCATTTT
TRBV9	TRBJ2-1	TRBD2	few	CASSVDGTSGRDEQFF	TGTGCCAGCAGCGTAGATGGGACTAGCGGGAGGGATGAGCAGTTCTTC
TRBV5-1	TRBJ1-2	NA	few	CASSLGDSSVNYGYTF	TGCGCCAGCAGCTTGGGGGATTCCAGTGTAAACTATGGCTACACCTTC
TRBV12-3/TRBV12-4	TRBJ2-5	NA	many	CASSLRETQYF	TGTGCCAGCAGTTTAAGGGAGACCCAGTACTTC
TRBV6-1	TRBJ2-7	TRBD2	NA	CASSLTSREQYF	TGTGCCAGCAGTCTGACTAGCAGAGAGCAGTACTTC
TRBV20-1	TRBJ1-2	NA	NA	CSASFGAASGYTF	TGCAGTGCTAGTTTCGGGGCTGCTTCTGGCTACACCTTC
TRBV4-2	TRBJ2-5	NA	many	CASSQDRGLGETQYF	TGTGCCAGCAGCCAAGACCGAGGACTGGGAGAGACCCAGTACTTC
TRBV7-8	TRBJ1-5	NA	NA	CASSFGGAPVEAQHF	TGTGCCAGCAGCTTCGGAGGAGCTCCCGTTGAGGCCCAGCATTTT
TRBV20-1	TRBJ2-7	NA	few	CSARYGGVQDEQYF	TGCAGTGCTAGATATGGAGGGGTCCAGGACGAGCAGTACTTC
TRBV11-3	TRBJ2-1	NA	few	CASSGRQGTNNEQFF	TGTGCCAGCAGCGGTAGGCAGGGGACAAACAATGAGCAGTTCTTC
TRBV10-3	TRBJ2-1	NA	many	CAISGPTNNEQFF	TGTGCCATCAGTGGCCCGACGAACAATGAGCAGTTCTTC
TRBV10-3	TRBJ1-2	TRBD1	NA	CAIGDRSRDYGYTF	TGTGCCATCGGGGACAGGTCGAGGGACTATGGCTACACCTTC
TRBV19	TRBJ2-2	NA	NA	CASSIRSTASNTGELFF	TGTGCCAGTAGTATAAGGTCAACGGCTTCGAACACCGGGGAGCTGTTTTTT
TRBV30	TRBJ1-5	NA	NA	CAWSIPGKVSQHF	TGTGCCTGGAGTATACCGGGTAAAGTGTCCCAGCATTTT
TRBV11-1	TRBJ2-5	TRBD2	few	CASSLDPGTNSWVETQYF	TGTGCCAGCAGCTTAGACCCCGGGACTAATTCGTGGGTAGAGACCCAGTACTTC
TRBV5-5	TRBJ2-2	NA	many	CASSLHAIAGQNTGELFF	TGTGCCAGCAGCCTTCACGCCATCGCAGGGCAGAACACCGGGGAGCTGTTTTTT
TRBV5-6	TRBJ2-1	TRBD2	NA	CASSLGGPSGRAYNEQFF	TGTGCCAGCAGCTTGGGGGGACCTAGCGGGAGGGCCTACAATGAGCAGTTCTTC
TRBV7-8	TRBJ1-5	NA	NA	CASSLIAGINQPQHF	TGTGCCAGCAGCCTTATAGCAGGGATTAATCAGCCCCAGCATTTT
TRBV12-3/TRBV12-4	TRBJ1-6	NA	few	CASREAGHISNSPLHF	TGTGCCAGCAGAGAGGCCGGGCACATCTCGAATTCACCCCTCCACTTT
TRBV10-3	TRBJ2-7	NA	NA	CATGGVTSYEQYF	TGTGCCACCGGCGGGGTAACATCCTACGAGCAGTACTTC
TRBV7-2	TRBJ2-7	NA	NA	CASSYVSGGPYEQYF	TGTGCCAGCAGCTACGTAAGCGGAGGCCCTTACGAGCAGTACTTC
TRBV24-1	TRBJ2-7	NA	NA	CATSDSGTAKTYEQYF	TGTGCCACCAGTGATTCCGGGACTGCCAAGACCTACGAGCAGTACTTC
TRBV10-3	TRBJ2-7	NA	many	CAIGDRGTTYEQYF	TGTGCCATCGGCGACCGCGGTACGACCTACGAGCAGTACTTC
TRBV27	TRBJ1-4	NA	few	CASSSPGLFF	TGTGCCAGCAGTTCCCCCGGACTGTTTTTT
TRBV7-2	TRBJ2-2	NA	few	CASSLKDLAYGELFF	TGTGCCAGCAGCTTAAAAGATCTAGCTTACGGGGAGCTGTTTTTT
TRBV6-1	TRBJ1-2	NA	NA	CASRLLGTHYGYTF	TGTGCCAGCAGGCTGCTCGGGACGCATTATGGCTACACCTTC
TRBV5-1	TRBJ2-2	TRBD1	NA	CASRTGASGELFF	TGCGCCAGCAGGACAGGGGCAAGCGGGGAGCTGTTTTTT
TRBV7-2	TRBJ2-5	NA	NA	CASSPPGDGQTETQYF	TGTGCCAGCAGCCCGCCGGGGGACGGCCAAACAGAGACCCAGTACTTC
TRBV5-1	TRBJ2-2	NA	NA	CASSPPTLTNTGELFF	TGCGCCAGCAGCCCACCGACACTGACGAACACCGGGGAGCTGTTTTTT
TRBV27	TRBJ1-4	NA	few	CASGRGEKLFF	TGTGCCTCAGGAAGGGGGGAAAAACTGTTTTTT
TRBV12-3/TRBV12-4	TRBJ2-1	TRBD2	NA	CASSLGGLAGRRGEQFF	TGTGCCAGCAGCCTCGGGGGACTAGCGGGAAGGAGAGGGGAGCAGTTCTTC
TRBV15	TRBJ2-5	NA	few	CATSRDNGGEETQYF	TGTGCCACCAGCAGAGATAATGGAGGGGAAGAGACCCAGTACTTC
TRBV20-1	TRBJ2-3	TRBD1	few	CSAYDRARSTDTQYF	TGCAGTGCGTACGACAGGGCGAGGAGCACAGATACGCAGTATTTT
TRBV6-2/TRBV6-3	TRBJ2-2	NA	NA	CASSYPGPTGELFF	TGTGCTAGCAGTTACCCGGGACCCACCGGGGAGCTGTTTTTT
TRBV24-1	TRBJ2-1	NA	few	CATSGQDNEQFF	TGTGCCACCAGCGGTCAGGACAATGAGCAGTTCTTC
TRBV7-6	TRBJ1-4	TRBD1	few	CASSTGQGLSEKLFF	TGTGCCAGCAGCACCGGACAGGGGCTGAGTGAAAAACTGTTTTTT
TRBV6-2/TRBV6-3	TRBJ2-2	NA	NA	CASGRIAGELFF	TGTGCCAGCGGCAGGATTGCCGGGGAGCTGTTTTTT